The rows below give T cell receptor beta chains drawn from one sample of a study of CD8 T cells in ankylosing spondylitis. TCRdb itself ran the 5' RACE reads through MiXCR, one entry per CDR3 protein. The table lists about 160,000 distinct CDR3 sequences, approximately 20% of them singletons. The sample taken for sequencing was blood, either unsorted or a sorted T cell fraction (not recorded which). These receptors were obtained from a male donor with ankylosing spondylitis or in good health (not recorded which). Both conserved end residues are part of each CDR3. Each record gives: D gene, J gene, clone size, V gene, CDR3 DNA, CDR3 protein. D genes are given only for firm matches. Expanded clones are given a class, and other clones once, few, many or no size at all.

- TRBJ1-5 many TRBV20-1 TGCAGTGCTAGAACTGGGGCGGCCACATATAGCAATCAGCCCCAGCATTTT CSARTGAATYSNQPQHF
TRBD1 TRBJ2-2 - TRBV29-1 TGCAGCGTTCACAGGGGGGATGGCGGGGAGCTGTTTTTT CSVHRGDGGELFF
- TRBJ2-5 many TRBV7-8 TGTGCCAGCAGCTCGAGCGGAGGGCTCGGGAACCAGTACTTC CASSSSGGLGNQYF
TRBD2 TRBJ2-2 - TRBV6-5 TGTGCCAGCAGTAACACCGGGACTAGAAGCACCGGGGAGCTGTTTTTT CASSNTGTRSTGELFF
- TRBJ2-1 many TRBV5-1 TGCGCCAGCAGCTGGACCGGGAACAATGAGCAGTTCTTC CASSWTGNNEQFF
- TRBJ1-6 - TRBV2 TGTGCCAGCAGTGAATATGGCAGGCCCCTCCACTTT CASSEYGRPLHF
TRBD2 TRBJ2-3 once TRBV13 TGTGCCAGCAGCCACGGGACTAGCGGGCTTACAGGTACGCAGTATTTT CASSHGTSGLTGTQYF
- TRBJ2-1 - TRBV5-1 TGCGCCAGCACCTGGACAAGGGATGAGCAGTTCTTC CASTWTRDEQFF
TRBD1 TRBJ2-7 few TRBV5-6 TGTGCCAGCAGATGGACAGGGGGTTCCTACGAGCAGTACTTC CASRWTGGSYEQYF
TRBD1 TRBJ2-2 many TRBV5-1 TGCGCCAGCAGCTTAGGGACAGTATCGAACACCGGGGAGCTGTTTTTT CASSLGTVSNTGELFF
TRBD2 TRBJ2-2 many TRBV11-3 TGTGCCAGCAGCCCCGTCCGGGGCGGGAGAGGGAACACCGGGGAGCTGTTTTTT CASSPVRGGRGNTGELFF
TRBD2 TRBJ2-2 many TRBV2 TGTGCCAGCAGTGCGACTAGCGGGAGGGTCGGGGAGCTGTTTTTT CASSATSGRVGELFF
TRBD1 TRBJ2-7 many TRBV20-1 TGCAGCGCACGTCCCCGGACAGGGGTGATCTACGAGCAGTACTTC CSARPRTGVIYEQYF
TRBD2 TRBJ2-7 - TRBV28 TGTGCCAGCAGGCCTAGCGGACTCTACGAGCAGTACTTC CASRPSGLYEQYF
- TRBJ2-1 many TRBV5-1 TGCGCCAGCAGCTTGGTTGGCGGACGTAGCTCCTACAATGAGCAGTTCTTC CASSLVGGRSSYNEQFF
- TRBJ1-1 many TRBV18 TGTGCCAGCTCACCACTCAGTGACACTGAAGCTTTCTTT CASSPLSDTEAFF
- TRBJ2-2 - TRBV5-6 TGTGCCAGCAGCTCCGGGACACCTCCTCGAGAGCTGTTTTTT CASSSGTPPRELFF
TRBD2 TRBJ2-3 many TRBV20-1 TGCAGTGCTGCCAAGCGGGAGGCAGCAGATACGCAGTATTTT CSAAKREAADTQYF
- TRBJ1-4 many TRBV5-1 TGCGCCAGCAGCTTGGAGGGAGGGGTTGAAAAACTGTTTTTT CASSLEGGVEKLFF
TRBD2 TRBJ2-1 - TRBV20-1 TGCAGTGCTAGACCCCCACTAGCGGACTACAATGAGCAGTTCTTC CSARPPLADYNEQFF
- TRBJ2-3 - TRBV7-9 TGTGCCAGCAGCTCTTCTGGGGTCAGCACAGATACGCAGTATTTT CASSSSGVSTDTQYF
- TRBJ2-3 few TRBV2 TGTGCCAGCAGGCCCGGGACGCACACAGATACGCAGTATTTT CASRPGTHTDTQYF
TRBD2 TRBJ2-7 many TRBV2 TGTGCCAGTAGGACTAGCGGCTACGAGCAGTACTTC CASRTSGYEQYF
TRBD1 TRBJ2-2 many TRBV5-6 TGTGCCAGCAGCCAGACTCGGGACAGGGCCGTCACCGGGGAGCTGTTTTTT CASSQTRDRAVTGELFF
- TRBJ1-1 many TRBV5-1 TGCGCCAGCAGCTTCACTGGGGGGGACGAAGCTTTCTTT CASSFTGGDEAFF
TRBD2 TRBJ2-1 - TRBV10-1 TGCGCCAGCGAGGGACTAGTGCTCGATGAGCAGTTCTTC CASEGLVLDEQFF